The 27 T cell receptor beta chains given below trace back to one sample, sequenced in a study of CD8+CD57+ T cells in acquired aplastic anemia. The authors sequenced patients whose flow cytometry had shown CD8+CD57+ cell expansion. Investigators profiled TCR beta VDJ and CDR3 from genomic DNA template. Each CDR3 protein is one row after TCRdb ran MiXCR on the reads. This table has 400,000 to 600,000 distinct CDR3 sequences, more than 25% appearing once. The sample taken for sequencing was sorted CD4+, CD8+, or CD8+CD57+ T cells (not recorded which) from PBMCs. The receptors come from a human donor with aplastic anemia.

Many counts were recorded for this clonotype. The chain links TRBV24-1 to TRBJ2-7; possibly TRBD1 or TRBD2 for D (5 bases each). Germline CDR1 KGHDR, CDR2 SFDVKD. V was shortened by 6 bases and J by 4 bases, with 15 bases between the two germline ends. The length of the CDR3 is 14 residues. As DNA, the CDR3 is TGTGCCACCAGTACCGGGGCTCCCCAGTACGAGCAGTACTTC. This translates into CATSTGAPQYEQYF.

This clonotype is a singleton in its sample. This could be a read error, since a much larger clone is one nucleotide away. The rearrangement uses TRBV12-3 or TRBV12-4 and TRBJ2-7, with a tentative D call TRBD1 (5 bases). Trimming cost V 4 bases and J 2 bases, with 15 bases left between them. The CDR3 loop spans 15 amino acids. The CDR3 protein is CASSYIQADAYEQYF. The CDR3 DNA is TGTGCCAGCAGTTACATACAGGCAGACGCCTACGAGCAGTACTTC.

The chain joins TRBV6-6 to TRBJ2-6, with D tentatively TRBD2 (5 bases). Germline CDR1 reads MNHNY; CDR2 reads SVGAGI (reference sequence). V lost 1 base and J 2 bases, leaving 9 bases between the germline ends. This CDR3 region has 16 residues. The CDR3, as DNA: TGTGCCAGCAGTTACTTCTGGGGAGCTGGGGCCAACGTCCTGACTTTC. Translated, it gives CASSYFWGAGANVLTF.

V is TRBV24-1 and J is TRBJ1-4; a weak D match, TRBD1 (6 bases). With 6 bases removed from V and 4 bases from J, the gap between germline ends came to 17 bases. CDR3 size: 16 residues. Germline V gene sequence: CDR1 KGHDR, CDR2 SFDVKD. The CDR3 protein is CATSPPGAGCNEKLFF. The CDR3 DNA is TGTGCCACCAGTCCCCCGGGGGCGGGATGTAATGAAAAACTGTTTTTT.

As regards this clonotype: A much more abundant neighbour one base away suggests this may be a read error. This sequence joins TRBV10-3 and TRBJ2-3, with D possibly TRBD2 on 7 matching bases. Trimming stripped 0 bases from V and 5 bases from J, with 21 bases between. The germline V gene encodes CDR1 ENHRY and CDR2 SYGVKD. The CDR3 sequence is 18 residues long. CDR3 in DNA: TGTGCCATCAGTGAGTCAGAGGCTGGCGGGGGCCCTAGAGATACGCAGTATTTT. Amino acid sequence: CAISESEAGGGPRDTQYF.

This clonotype was recorded at least ten times. This chain joins TRBV29-1 and TRBJ2-1; tentative D call: TRBD1 (5 bases). Germline-derived CDR1 and CDR2 are SQVTM and ANQGSEA. The CDR3 length is 12 residues. V lost 5 bases to trimming and J lost 8 bases, with 13 bases between them. The CDR3 reads CSVKPQGDEQFF. For the CDR3, the DNA is TGCAGCGTTAAACCTCAGGGTGATGAGCAGTTCTTC.

This chain's CDR3 is CSALEQGDWLAFF. In nucleotides, the CDR3 is TGCAGCGCCCTCGAGCAGGGAGATTGGTTAGCTTTCTTT. The V call is TRBV29-1, the J call TRBJ1-1, with D possibly being TRBD1 (5 bases). V gave up 7 bases and J gave up 10 bases, with 22 bases separating them. Germline CDR1 reads SQVTM; CDR2 reads ANQGSEA. The CDR3 extends over 13 amino acids.

This clonotype was counted a few times. V is TRBV27 and J is TRBJ2-3; tentative D call: TRBD2 (6 bases). CDR1 and CDR2 (germline): MNHEY, SMNVEV (reference sequence). The ends were cut back, 4 bases at V and 4 bases at J, with 9 bases in the middle. The CDR3 is 13 amino acids. The CDR3 protein is CASSWREADTQYF. CDR3 nucleotide sequence: TGTGCCAGCAGTTGGAGGGAGGCAGATACGCAGTATTTT.

This clonotype was seen repeatedly, ten times or more. The gene calls are TRBV12-3 or TRBV12-4 and TRBJ1-6, with 7 bases lining up with TRBD1. After removal of 6 bases from V and 4 bases from J, the junction contained 6 bases not matched to a gene. This CDR3 is built from 15 residues. DNA of the CDR3: TGTGCCAGCAGGCCGGAGACAGGGTATAATTCACCCCTCCACTTT. Protein: CASRPETGYNSPLHF.

This clonotype was recorded at least ten times. V and J are TRBV25-1 and TRBJ2-7; D is possibly TRBD1 (6 bases). The CDR3 consists of 15 residues. The V gene's germline CDR1 is MGHDK and CDR2 SYGVNS. The ends were cut back, 4 bases at V and 3 bases at J, with 16 bases in the middle. The CDR3 DNA follows: TGTGCCAGCAGTGTCTCGGCAGGGACATACTACGAGCAGTACTTC. It encodes CASSVSAGTYYEQYF.

This clonotype was seen a handful of times. This CDR3 fails to terminate in the conserved phenylalanine or tryptophan, so it likely reflects a read error. The chain carries TRBV25-1 and TRBJ1-1, with a weak D call TRBD1 (5 bases). Looked up from germline, CDR1 is MGHDK and CDR2 is SYGVNS. The CDR3 is 14 residues long. This chain's CDR3 is CASSKGRGNTEAFL. CDR3 DNA sequence: TGTGCCAGCAGTAAGGGACGGGGAAACACTGAGGCTTTCCTT.

This clonotype was counted at least ten times. CDR3 nucleotides: TGTGCCAGCAGTGGGTCCAGCAGGGGGTTCACTGAAGCTTTCTTT. It encodes CASSGSSRGFTEAFF. The chain carries TRBV2 and TRBJ1-1; TRBD1 aligns across 7 bases. Trimming at V came to 4 bases and at J to 4 bases, leaving 9 bases not matched to a gene. Germline V gene data show CDR1 as SNHLY and CDR2 as FYNNEI. CDR3 length: 15 residues.

This clonotype was seen at least ten times. V and J are TRBV7-9 and TRBJ1-5, with a possible D match to TRBD1 (6 bases). V gave up 5 bases and J gave up 2 bases, with 7 bases separating them. The CDR3 extends over 13 amino acids. Germline loops: CDR1 SEHNR, CDR2 FQNEAQ (reference sequence). CDR3 residues: CASSPGGNQPQHF. The DNA of the CDR3 is TGTGCCAGCAGCCCAGGGGGCAATCAGCCCCAGCATTTT.

On this clonotype itself: A single base separates this from a much larger clone, so it may be a read error. This chain joins TRBV19 and TRBJ1-6, with TRBD1 as a possible D gene (5 bases). Germline V gives CDR1 LNHDA, CDR2 SQIVND (reference sequence). The length of the CDR3 is 17 residues. V was shortened by 4 bases and J by 2 bases, with 15 bases between the two germline ends. The CDR3 region has the DNA TGTGCCAGTAGTAAAGGCTGGGACGTCACCTATAATTCACCCCTCCACTTT. Amino acids: CASSKGWDVTYNSPLHF.

This clonotype was observed a handful of times. V usage is TRBV19 and J usage is TRBJ1-2, with D perhaps TRBD1 (6 bases). V was trimmed by 11 bases and J by 7 bases, leaving 26 bases between them. CDR1 and CDR2 from the germline V gene are LNHDA and SQIVND (reference sequence). The CDR3 extends over 15 amino acids. The CDR3 loop is CAWSVRGQGLSGYTF. In DNA form, the CDR3 reads TGTGCCTGGAGTGTACGAGGGCAGGGGTTAAGTGGCTACACCTTC.

V is TRBV5-5 and J is TRBJ1-5; D is unresolved. The CDR3 covers 15 residues. CDR1 and CDR2 from the germline V gene are SGHKS and YYEKEE (reference sequence). V lost 0 bases to trimming and J lost 7 bases, with 14 bases between them. CDR3 sequence: CASSLALLEGQPQHF. CDR3 sequence (DNA): TGTGCCAGCAGCTTGGCCCTTCTCGAAGGCCAGCCCCAGCATTTT.

Many counts were recorded for this clonotype. The chain uses TRBV5-1 and TRBJ1-2, with 8 nucleotides matching TRBD1. CDR1 is SGHRS and CDR2 is YFSETQ in the germline V gene. The CDR3 extends over 13 amino acids. V shed 4 bases, J shed 6 bases, and the junction held 5 bases outside the gene matches. The CDR3 spells CASSADRVNGYTF. CDR3 coding DNA: TGCGCCAGCAGCGCGGACAGGGTAAATGGCTACACCTTC.

This CDR3 reads CSTGTSGIYEQYF. In DNA, the CDR3 is TGCAGCACCGGGACTAGCGGGATCTACGAGCAGTACTTC. The chain has TRBV29-1 and TRBJ2-7, with 13 bases that match TRBD2. The germline V gene encodes CDR1 SQVTM and CDR2 ANQGSEA. The CDR3 is 13 amino acids. V was clipped by 8 bases and J by 3 bases; unmatched bases: 4.

On this clonotype: A much larger clone is a single base away; this may be a read error. The chain recombines TRBV20-1 with TRBJ1-2, with unresolved D. There are 12 residues in the CDR3. Per germline, CDR1 DFQATT and CDR2 SNEGSKA (reference sequence). V was trimmed by 4 bases and J by 3 bases, leaving 9 bases between them. The CDR3 DNA follows: TGCAGTGCTATTCGCTTAGACTATGGCTACACCTTC. Amino acid sequence: CSAIRLDYGYTF.

The chain carries TRBV5-1 and TRBJ1-3, with 7 bases identical to TRBD1. The junction had 4 bases not matched to a gene; V was cut back by 4 bases and J by 0 bases. CDR1 SGHRS and CDR2 YFSETQ come from the germline V gene. This CDR3 has 15 amino acids. CDR3 in amino acids: CASSTQGVSGNTIYF. The CDR3 DNA reads as TGCGCCAGCAGCACTCAGGGGGTCTCTGGAAACACCATATATTTT.

Concerning this clonotype: The junction shows a germline mismatch at one end, possibly a read error. The chain links TRBV25-1 to TRBJ2-1; unclear D gene. There are 16 residues in the CDR3. Germline CDR1 and CDR2: MGHDK and SYGVNS. CDR3 DNA sequence: TGTGCCAGCAGTGAGATGACGGGTACCCTCTACGATGAGCAGTTCTTC. It translates to CASSEMTGTLYDEQFF. Combining the CDR3 with reference TRBV25-1 and TRBJ2-1 gives the whole variable domain EADIYQTPRYLVIGTGKKITLECSQTMGHDKMYWYQQDPGMELHLIHYSYGVNSTEKGDLSSESTVSRIRTEHFPLTLESARPSHTSQYLCASSEMTGTLYDEQFFGPGTRLTVL.

Ten or more counts support this clonotype. The gene calls are TRBV2 and TRBJ1-1; D is unresolved. The V end was cut by 4 bases, the J end by 4 bases, with 7 bases between. This CDR3 has 12 amino acids. Germline CDR1 and CDR2: SNHLY and FYNNEI. CDR3 in DNA: TGTGCCAGCAGTGGAGGTCCCACTGAAGCTTTCTTT. Translation gives CASSGGPTEAFF.

Ten or more counts support this clonotype. The chain links TRBV19 to TRBJ1-1, with D unclear. The V and J ends lost 5 bases and 4 bases respectively, with 14 bases between them. CDR1 and CDR2 from the germline V gene are LNHDA and SQIVND (reference sequence). The CDR3 is made up of 14 amino acids. CDR3 in DNA: TGTGCCAGTAGTCCACCCTCCGGACCCACTGAAGCTTTCTTT. It translates to CASSPPSGPTEAFF.

This clonotype turned up a few times. The J gene is TRBJ2-3, the V gene TRBV5-4; no definite D call. V was pared by 0 bases and J by 7 bases, with 3 bases between. The CDR3 is 11 residues long. Germline V gives CDR1 SGHNT, CDR2 YYREEE (reference sequence). Here the CDR3 reads CASSLGNTQYF. The CDR3 region has the DNA TGTGCCAGCAGCTTGGGAAATACGCAGTATTTT.

CDR3 nucleotide sequence: TGCAGTGCAGGGACCCTACTCTCCTACAATGAGCAGTTCTTC. Translated, it gives CSAGTLLSYNEQFF. V is TRBV20-1 and J is TRBJ2-1; D possibly uses TRBD1 or TRBD2 (5 bases each). The CDR3 covers 14 residues. V was clipped by 6 bases and J by 0 bases, with 12 bases between them. In germline, CDR1 is DFQATT, CDR2 SNEGSKA (reference sequence).

The rearrangement uses TRBV20-1 and TRBJ2-5; 8 bases fit TRBD2. CDR1 and CDR2 (germline): DFQATT, SNEGSKA (reference sequence). The CDR3 loop spans 16 amino acids. V trimming: 2 bases; J trimming: 4 bases; junction bases outside the gene matches: 12. CDR3 coding DNA: TGCAGTGCTAGACTCTCCGGGACTAGGGTACGAGAGACCCAGTACTTC. Amino acid sequence: CSARLSGTRVRETQYF.

The rearrangement joins TRBV10-3 to TRBJ2-7; TRBD1 agrees at 9 bases. Trimming took 10 bases from V and 6 from J; bases not matched to a gene: 10. Looked up from germline, CDR1 is ENHRY and CDR2 is SYGVKD. There are 13 residues in the CDR3. The CDR3 region is CASAGTGLSEQYF. CDR3 sequence (DNA): TGTGCCAGTGCCGGGACAGGGCTGTCCGAGCAGTACTTC.